The 8 T cell receptor beta chains given below trace back to one sample, sequenced in a study of siplizumab effects on memory and regulatory T cells. Data came from immunoSEQ multiplex PCR; TCRdb stores just in-frame clones and leaves some out. The sample lists some 100,000 clones, 91% occurring once. Sequenced material: CD4+ T cells sorted from blood. Every receptor here comes from a human donor in good health. Some clones in this sample may be carry-over from other donors' samples.

This rearrangement joins TRBV30 to TRBJ1-4; D is uncertain. This CDR3 region has 14 residues. Germline V gives CDR1 GTSNPN, CDR2 SVGIG (reference sequence). Deletions cut 1 base from V and 5 bases from J, with 11 bases between. In DNA form, the CDR3 reads TGTGCCTGGAGTGGTAGCCCAATGAATGAAAAACTGTTTTTT. Residues: CAWSGSPMNEKLFF.

The rearrangement links TRBV30 to TRBJ1-6, with a weak D call TRBD1 (5 bases). CDR3 length: 13 amino acids. Trimming cost V 5 bases and J 7 bases, with 12 bases left between them. Germline V CDR1 and CDR2: GTSNPN, SVGIG (reference sequence). In nucleotides, the CDR3 is TGTGCCTGGGCCCGGGACCCAAATTCACCCCTCCACTTT. Translated: CAWARDPNSPLHF.

This chain links TRBV14 with TRBJ2-7; 10 bases are a match to TRBD1. CDR1 is SGHDN, CDR2 FVKESK, per germline. The V and J ends lost 3 bases and 4 bases, in that order; junction bases with no gene match: 6. CDR3 length equals 15 residues. The CDR3 DNA sequence: TGTGCCAGCAGCCAGAGAAGACAGGGGGCTTACGAGCAGTACTTC. Residues: CASSQRRQGAYEQYF.

The chain has TRBV5-8 and TRBJ1-1, with D possibly TRBD1 on 6 matching bases. The germline V and J ends were trimmed by 1 base and 5 bases, with 15 bases remaining between them. The germline V gene has CDR1 SGHTS and CDR2 YDEGEE. CDR3 length: 15 residues. CDR3 DNA: TGTGCCAGCAGCTTGAGACGGGGGCCCGGAACTGAAGCTTTCTTT. Protein sequence: CASSLRRGPGTEAFF.

This clone was counted a few times. The chain employs TRBV6-1 and TRBJ2-1, with 7 bases fitting TRBD2. The junction had 9 bases not matched to a gene; V was cut back by 5 bases and J by 5 bases. CDR3 size: 15 residues. CDR1 and CDR2 (germline): MNHNS, SASEGT. CDR3 DNA sequence: TGTGCCAGCAGTAGCTACCGGGACTATGACAATGAGCAGTTCTTC. Its protein is CASSSYRDYDNEQFF.

The V and J genes are TRBV10-1 and TRBJ1-1; D may be TRBD1 (6 bases). V was cut by 5 bases and J by 4 bases, with 14 bases left in between. This CDR3 is 14 amino acids long. Germline CDR1 is WNHNN and CDR2 is SYGVQD (reference sequence). The CDR3 loop reads CASSQGLGGTEAFF. The CDR3 DNA reads TGCGCCAGCAGTCAGGGGCTGGGTGGCACTGAAGCTTTCTTT.

V gene TRBV18 combines with J gene TRBJ1-5, with D uncertain. Germline V gives CDR1 KGHSH, CDR2 LQKENI. This CDR3 spans 12 amino acids. The ends were cut back, 4 bases at V and 3 bases at J, with 4 bases in the middle. The CDR3: CASSQYNQPQHF. The CDR3 nucleotides are TGTGCCAGCTCACAGTACAATCAGCCCCAGCATTTT.

This chain connects TRBV6-5 to TRBJ2-5; TRBD1 aligns across 9 bases. CDR1 is MNHEY, CDR2 SVGAGI, per germline. J gave up 5 bases and V 2 bases, and 3 bases lay outside the gene matches. This CDR3 comprises 14 residues. The CDR3 nucleotides are TGTGCCAGCAGTTACGGGGGACAGGGTGAGACCCAGTACTTC. This encodes CASSYGGQGETQYF.